Below, 25 T cell receptor beta chains from the same sample are listed, as sequenced in a study of T cell repertoires in cytomegalovirus infection. TCRdb independently ran MiXCR on the reads; one entry per CDR3 protein. This table has some 940,000 distinct CDR3 sequences, around 30% appearing once. These receptors have no known antigen. The specimen was cultured CD8+ T cells from PBMCs, collected from culture after CMV antigen stimulation. The source of these receptors is a human donor in good health (CMV status not recorded). Some clones in this sample may be carry-over from other donors' samples.

The rearrangement joins TRBV19 to TRBJ2-2, with D possibly being TRBD1 (6 bases). The CDR3 is 15 residues long. The germline V and J ends were trimmed by 5 bases and 5 bases, with 15 bases remaining between them. The germline CDR1 and CDR2 sequences are LNHDA and SQIVND (reference sequence). CDR3 DNA sequence: TGTGCCAGTAGTTCAACGGACAGACCGACCGGGGAGCTGTTTTTT. Its protein is CASSSTDRPTGELFF.

In DNA form, the CDR3 reads TGCGCCAGCAGCCAAGATTTAGGGGGCACTGAAGCTTTCTTT. Translating gives CASSQDLGGTEAFF. The gene calls are TRBV4-1 and TRBJ1-1; maybe TRBD1 (6 bases). The CDR3 length is 14 residues. Trimming stripped 0 bases from V and 4 bases from J, with 9 bases between. CDR1 is MGHRA, CDR2 YSYEKL, per germline.

This clonotype was recorded once. The rearrangement links TRBV6-8 to TRBJ1-2, with a tentative D call TRBD1 (5 bases). The CDR3 spans 9 residues. CDR1 and CDR2 (germline): MNHGY, SAAAGT. This CDR3 is CGTHYGYTF. Here the CDR3 DNA reads TGTGGGACACACTATGGCTACACCTTC.

This clonotype appeared once. The chain combines TRBV27 with TRBJ2-1; D possibly matches TRBD1 or TRBD2 (5 bases each). This CDR3 region has 15 residues. Between the trimmed V and J ends, which lost 10 bases and 4 bases, there was a span of 20 bases. CDR1 and CDR2 from the germline V gene are MNHEY and SMNVEV (reference sequence). The CDR3 sequence is CANRPTTRQYNEQFF. The CDR3 DNA sequence: TGTGCCAACAGACCGACTACCCGACAGTACAATGAGCAGTTCTTC.

In its sample, this clonotype was seen many times. The V call is TRBV5-4, the J call TRBJ2-7; the D is unclear. Trimming shortened V by 1 base and J by 3 bases, and 8 bases separated the two germline ends. Germline CDR1 reads SGHNT; CDR2 reads YYREEE (reference sequence). The CDR3 is made up of 13 amino acids. DNA of the CDR3: TGTGCCAGCAGCTTGATACCAAACTACGAGCAGTACTTC. This encodes CASSLIPNYEQYF.

The rearrangement joins TRBV7-9 to TRBJ2-5; a weak D match, TRBD2 (5 bases). Germline assignment: CDR1 SEHNR and CDR2 FQNEAQ (reference sequence). The CDR3 consists of 15 residues. Trimming removed 7 bases at V and 2 bases at J, with 17 bases between. DNA for the CDR3: TGTGCCAGCACTTTACCGGGAAATTCACAAGAGACCCAGTACTTC. Its protein product is CASTLPGNSQETQYF. Looking up the rest from reference TRBV7-9 and TRBJ2-5 gives the full variable domain: DTGVSQNPRHKITKRGQNVTFRCDPISEHNRLYWYRQTLGQGPEFLTYFQNEAQLEKSRLLSDRFSAERPKGSFSTLEIQRTEQGDSAMYLCASTLPGNSQETQYFGPGTRLLVL.

The gene calls are TRBV5-1 and TRBJ2-6, with D possibly being TRBD1 (6 bases). The CDR3 sequence is 15 residues long. Germline-derived CDR1 and CDR2 are SGHRS and YFSETQ. Trimming pared 3 bases from V and 8 bases from J, leaving 15 bases between. The CDR3 DNA follows: TGCGCCAGCAGCTCGAATCGGGGACAAACCAACGTCCTGACTTTC. It yields the protein CASSSNRGQTNVLTF.

A few counts support this clonotype. This chain uses TRBV6-5 with TRBJ1-1; D gene ambiguous. Per the germline V gene, CDR1 is MNHEY and CDR2 is SVGAGI. Trimming cost V 0 bases and J 3 bases, with 17 bases left between them. The CDR3 sequence is 17 residues long. This CDR3 is CASSYSAWIRRDTEAFF. The CDR3 coding sequence is TGTGCCAGCAGTTACTCAGCCTGGATAAGGCGGGACACTGAAGCTTTCTTT.

The genes are TRBV4-2 and TRBJ2-7; weak D call: TRBD1 (6 bases). The CDR3 runs 13 residues. Germline V gene data show CDR1 as LGHNA and CDR2 as YNFKEQ. Between the trimmed V and J ends, which lost 4 bases and 6 bases, there was a span of 13 bases. For the CDR3, the DNA is TGTGCCAGCAGCCGGCCAGGGGACGGCGAGCAGTACTTC. Amino acid sequence: CASSRPGDGEQYF.

J is TRBJ2-7 and V is TRBV20-1, with D unresolved. V lost 5 bases and J 4 bases, leaving 18 bases between the germline ends. The CDR3 extends over 14 amino acids. Germline V lookup: CDR1 DFQATT, CDR2 SNEGSKA (reference sequence). CDR3 sequence: CSAGDSGTFYEQYV. The DNA of the CDR3 is TGCAGTGCTGGTGACTCCGGCACTTTTTACGAGCAGTACGTC.

This chain links TRBV13 with TRBJ2-7, with no clear D. Trimming cost V 8 bases and J 3 bases, with 11 bases left between them. The CDR3 is 12 amino acids. Germline V gives CDR1 PRHDT, CDR2 FYEKMQ (reference sequence). CDR3 in DNA: TGTGCCAGCCAGCGTTCAAGCTACGAGCAGTACTTC. It specifies CASQRSSYEQYF.

The chain employs TRBV4-1 and TRBJ2-1; D not resolved. This CDR3 has 14 residues. Per the germline V gene, CDR1 is MGHRA and CDR2 is YSYEKL. Deletions cut 1 base from V and 6 bases from J, with 10 bases between. The CDR3 coding sequence is TGCGCCAGCAGCCAAGCTTCAGTGGGCAATGAGCAGTTCTTC. Protein sequence: CASSQASVGNEQFF.

CDR3 region: CSVSTGGDNYGYTF. In nucleotides, the CDR3 is TGCAGCGTGTCGACAGGAGGGGACAACTATGGCTACACCTTC. The chain links TRBV29-1 to TRBJ1-2; weak D call: TRBD1 (6 bases). CDR1 is SQVTM and CDR2 is ANQGSEA in the germline V gene. The CDR3 runs to 14 residues. V shed 6 bases and J shed 2 bases, with 16 bases lying between them.

This clonotype was counted many times. The chain joins TRBV12-3 or TRBV12-4 to TRBJ1-5; 8 nucleotides match TRBD1. This CDR3 is built from 15 residues. Unmatched junction bases numbered 2, after V lost 1 base and J lost 3 bases. CDR3 loop: CASSLGQGPNQPQHF. The CDR3 DNA is TGTGCCAGCAGTTTAGGACAGGGGCCCAATCAGCCCCAGCATTTT.

This clonotype was counted between two and nine times. The gene calls are TRBV27 and TRBJ1-5, with D maybe TRBD1 (6 bases). Trimming removed 3 bases from V and 7 bases from J, with 19 bases in between. CDR1 and CDR2 from the germline V gene are MNHEY and SMNVEV (reference sequence). The length of the CDR3 is 16 residues. CDR3 DNA: TGTGCCAGCAGTTTGTCCGCACAGGGTTCGGGGCAGCCCCAGCATTTT. This gives the protein CASSLSAQGSGQPQHF.

This clonotype showed up just a few times. V and J are TRBV19 and TRBJ2-3, with 8 bases matching TRBD1. Germline V gene data show CDR1 as LNHDA and CDR2 as SQIVND (reference sequence). The CDR3 runs to 14 residues. V dropped 5 bases and J dropped 2; count of bases not matched to a gene: 3. The CDR3 protein is CASSPTGATDTQYF. CDR3 sequence (DNA): TGTGCCAGTAGTCCGACAGGGGCCACAGATACGCAGTATTTT.

This chain connects TRBV9 to TRBJ2-2; D remains ambiguous. The CDR3 has 12 amino acids. Trimming left V 0 bases short and J 7 bases short, with 4 bases between. Germline CDR1 is SGDLS and CDR2 is YYNGEE. In DNA, the CDR3 is TGTGCCAGCAGCGTAGCCGGCGGGGAGCTGTTTTTT. Translating it yields CASSVAGGELFF.

This rearrangement joins TRBV3-1 to TRBJ2-1; D is tentatively TRBD1 or TRBD2 (6 bases each). Germline loops: CDR1 LGHDT, CDR2 YNNKEL (reference sequence). The CDR3 covers 16 residues. V lost 0 bases to trimming and J lost 5 bases, with 14 bases between them. The CDR3 region is CASSQDYGGRDNEQFF. The CDR3 DNA follows: TGTGCCAGCAGCCAAGACTACGGGGGCCGAGACAATGAGCAGTTCTTC.

This chain connects TRBV6-1 to TRBJ2-7; 10 bases agree with TRBD1. Germline CDR1 is MNHNS and CDR2 is SASEGT. The CDR3 contains 16 residues. CDR3 sequence reads: CANSKSGDRGSTEQYV. The CDR3 DNA sequence: TGTGCCAACAGTAAATCTGGGGACAGGGGATCTACCGAGCAGTACGTC.

The chain recombines TRBV19 with TRBJ1-1; 7 nucleotides line up with TRBD1. V dropped 5 bases and J dropped 7; count of bases not matched to a gene: 7. Germline-derived CDR1 and CDR2 are LNHDA and SQIVND (reference sequence). The CDR3 loop spans 13 amino acids. The CDR3 protein is CASSLPGTVEAFF. The CDR3 region has the DNA TGTGCCAGTAGTCTCCCTGGGACAGTTGAAGCTTTCTTT.

The V call is TRBV5-1, the J call TRBJ2-1, with 11 bases that match TRBD1. This CDR3 has 15 residues. V shed 4 bases, J shed 8 bases, and the junction held 8 bases outside the gene matches. The germline V gene has CDR1 SGHRS and CDR2 YFSETQ. CDR3 in DNA: TGCGCCAGCAGCGCGGGACAGGGGGGTGGGGATGAGCAGTTCTTC. It is translated as CASSAGQGGGDEQFF.

The chain has TRBV6-5 and TRBJ2-1; 12 bases are shared with TRBD2. The CDR3 length is 17 residues. The germline CDR1 and CDR2 sequences are MNHEY and SVGAGI. The V segment lost 6 bases and the J segment 3 bases; nucleotides outside the gene matches: 9. CDR3 DNA sequence: TGTGCCAGCAGCCGAGGGACTAGCGGGTACCACTACAATGAGCAGTTCTTC. Encoded protein: CASSRGTSGYHYNEQFF.

Turning to this clonotype: One base away lies a much larger clone, so this may be a sequencing read error. V usage is TRBV7-6 and J usage is TRBJ1-5; the match to TRBD1 covers 8 bases. CDR3 length: 14 amino acids. The germline V gene encodes CDR1 SGHVS and CDR2 FNYEAQ. The CDR3 DNA follows: TGTGTCAGCAGCTTGTACAGGGGGAATCAGCCCCAGCATTTT. This gives the protein CVSSLYRGNQPQHF.

This clonotype was seen many times. V is TRBV6-6 and J is TRBJ2-1, with D perhaps matching TRBD1 (7 bases). The V gene's germline CDR1 is MNHNY and CDR2 SVGAGI (reference sequence). The CDR3 loop spans 16 amino acids. The V end was cut by 3 bases, the J end by 4 bases, with 16 bases between. This chain's CDR3 is CASSYYAGQTYNEQFF. For the CDR3, the DNA is TGTGCCAGCAGTTATTATGCGGGACAGACGTACAATGAGCAGTTCTTC.

V usage is TRBV9 and J usage is TRBJ2-2; 14 bases map to TRBD2. Germline-derived CDR1 and CDR2 are SGDLS and YYNGEE. The junction had 3 bases not matched to a gene; V was cut back by 8 bases and J by 3 bases. The CDR3 contains 15 residues. The DNA of the CDR3 is TGTGCCAGTCGACTAGCGGGGGGGTACACCGGGGAGCTGTTTTTT. It yields the protein CASRLAGGYTGELFF.